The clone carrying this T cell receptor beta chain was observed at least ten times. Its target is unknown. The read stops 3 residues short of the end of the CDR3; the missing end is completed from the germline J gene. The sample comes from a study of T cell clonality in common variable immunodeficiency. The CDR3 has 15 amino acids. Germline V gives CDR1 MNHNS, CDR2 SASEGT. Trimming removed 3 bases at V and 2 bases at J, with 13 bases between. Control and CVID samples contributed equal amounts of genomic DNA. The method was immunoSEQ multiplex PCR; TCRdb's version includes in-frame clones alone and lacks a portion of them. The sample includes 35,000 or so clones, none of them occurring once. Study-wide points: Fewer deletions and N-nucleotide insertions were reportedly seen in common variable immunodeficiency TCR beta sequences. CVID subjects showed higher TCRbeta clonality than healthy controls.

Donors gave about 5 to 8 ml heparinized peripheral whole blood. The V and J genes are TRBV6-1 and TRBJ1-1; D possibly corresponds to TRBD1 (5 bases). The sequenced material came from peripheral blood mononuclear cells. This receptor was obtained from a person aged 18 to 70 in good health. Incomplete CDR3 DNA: TGTGCCAGCAGTGACCACGGGACTCCCAACACTGAA. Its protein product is CASSDHGTPNTE. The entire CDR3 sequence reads CASSDHGTPNTEAFF.